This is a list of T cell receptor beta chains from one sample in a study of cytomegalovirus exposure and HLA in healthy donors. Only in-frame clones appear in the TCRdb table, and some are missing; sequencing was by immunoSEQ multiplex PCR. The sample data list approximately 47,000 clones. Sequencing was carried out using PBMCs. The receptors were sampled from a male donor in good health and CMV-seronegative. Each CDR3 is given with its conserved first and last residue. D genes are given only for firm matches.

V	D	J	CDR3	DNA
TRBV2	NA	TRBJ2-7	CASNWGRKADEQYF	TGTGCCAGCAACTGGGGCAGGAAGGCCGACGAGCAGTACTTC
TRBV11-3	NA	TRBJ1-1	CASSLGAANTEAFF	TGTGCCAGCAGCTTAGGGGCTGCGAACACTGAAGCTTTCTTT
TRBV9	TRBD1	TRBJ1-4	CASSGRQGREKLFF	TGTGCCAGCAGCGGCCGACAGGGACGGGAAAAACTGTTTTTT
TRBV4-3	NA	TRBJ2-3	CASRDQIADTDTQYF	TGCGCCAGCAGGGACCAAATAGCGGACACAGATACGCAGTATTTT
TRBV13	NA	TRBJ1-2	CASSPRQIHYGYTF	TGTGCCAGCAGCCCAAGACAAATCCACTATGGCTACACCTTC
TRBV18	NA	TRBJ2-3	CASSPSGADTQYF	TGTGCCAGCTCACCATCCGGGGCAGATACGCAGTATTTT
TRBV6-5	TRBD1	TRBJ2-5	CASRNGQGKETQYF	TGTGCCAGCAGAAACGGACAGGGGAAAGAGACCCAGTACTTC
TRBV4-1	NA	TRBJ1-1	CASSQAGQNTEAFF	TGCGCCAGCAGCCAAGCGGGACAGAACACTGAAGCTTTCTTT
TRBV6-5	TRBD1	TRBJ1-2	CASSYPGTVDGYTF	TGTGCCAGCAGTTATCCAGGGACAGTTGACGGCTACACCTTC
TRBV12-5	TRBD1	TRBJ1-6	CASGTRDRGGGSPLHF	TGTGCTAGTGGTACCCGGGACAGGGGAGGAGGATCACCCCTCCACTTT
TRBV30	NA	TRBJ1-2	CAWSDGGGAYGYTF	TGTGCCTGGAGCGATGGTGGGGGGGCTTATGGCTACACCTTC
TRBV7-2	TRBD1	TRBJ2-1	CASSARRDRSDEQFF	TGTGCCAGCAGCGCCCGCCGGGACAGGTCCGATGAGCAGTTCTTC
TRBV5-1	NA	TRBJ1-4	CASSGRGGPEKLFF	TGCGCCAGCAGCGGCCGGGGGGGACCGGAAAAACTGTTTTTT
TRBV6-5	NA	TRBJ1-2	CASSYSGAGYGYTF	TGTGCCAGCAGTTACTCTGGGGCAGGCTATGGCTACACCTTC
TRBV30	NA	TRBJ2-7	CAWSVSRLYGEQYF	TGTGCCTGGAGTGTATCGCGGCTCTACGGCGAGCAGTACTTC
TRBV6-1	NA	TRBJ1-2	CASSDVITNYGYTF	TGTGCCAGCAGTGATGTAATTACTAACTATGGCTACACCTTC
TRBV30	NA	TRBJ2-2	CAWSRDSQDTGELFF	TGTGCCTGGAGCCGGGACTCCCAGGACACCGGGGAGCTGTTTTTT
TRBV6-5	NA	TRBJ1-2	CASSYSLSGTGYGYTF	TGTGCCAGCAGCTACTCCCTAAGCGGTACTGGCTATGGCTACACCTTC
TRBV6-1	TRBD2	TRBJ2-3	CASSEVAGGPDTQYF	TGTGCCAGCAGTGAAGTCGCGGGGGGGCCAGATACGCAGTATTTT
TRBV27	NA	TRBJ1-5	CASSLVHGGNQPQHF	TGTGCCAGCAGTTTAGTCCACGGAGGCAATCAGCCCCAGCATTTT
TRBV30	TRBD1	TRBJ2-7	CAWSVKRDSSYEQYF	TGTGCCTGGAGTGTAAAACGGGACAGCTCCTACGAGCAGTACTTC
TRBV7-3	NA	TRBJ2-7	CASSLGAGSYEQYF	TGTGCCAGCAGCTTAGGCGCAGGTTCCTACGAGCAGTACTTC
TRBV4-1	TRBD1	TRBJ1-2	CASSQGGGDRGERYGYTF	TGCGCCAGCAGCCAAGGAGGGGGAGACAGGGGCGAACGCTATGGCTACACCTTC
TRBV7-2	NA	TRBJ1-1	CASSLASQGTSEAFF	TGTGCCAGCAGCTTAGCAAGCCAGGGAACGTCTGAAGCTTTCTTT
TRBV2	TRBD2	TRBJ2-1	CASSTTGGNEQFF	TGTGCCAGCAGTACTACGGGGGGAAATGAGCAGTTCTTC
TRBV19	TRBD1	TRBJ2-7	CASSIVGTGSYEQYF	TGTGCCAGTAGTATAGTCGGGACAGGCTCTTACGAGCAGTACTTC
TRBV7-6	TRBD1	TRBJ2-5	CASSWTGTQETQYF	TGTGCCAGCAGCTGGACAGGGACTCAAGAGACCCAGTACTTC
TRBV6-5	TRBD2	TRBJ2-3	CASSGGLAGTDTQYF	TGTGCCAGCAGTGGGGGACTAGCGGGCACAGATACGCAGTATTTT
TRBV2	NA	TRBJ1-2	CASSGGRSYGYTF	TGTGCCAGCAGTGGGGGCAGGTCCTATGGCTACACCTTC
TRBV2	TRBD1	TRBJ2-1	CASSDEGGMSYNEQFF	TGTGCCAGCAGTGATGAAGGGGGCATGTCCTACAATGAGCAGTTCTTC
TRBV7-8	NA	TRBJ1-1	CASSPGNLNTEAFF	TGTGCCAGCAGCCCAGGGAACCTGAACACTGAAGCTTTCTTT
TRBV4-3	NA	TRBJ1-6	CASSQDNDSPLHF	TGCGCCAGCAGCCAAGATAATGATTCACCCCTCCACTTT
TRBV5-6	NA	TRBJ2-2	CASSFLSNTGELFF	TGTGCCAGCAGCTTTCTATCGAACACCGGGGAGCTGTTTTTT
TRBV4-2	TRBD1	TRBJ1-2	CASSQGGQRNYGYTF	TGTGCCAGCAGCCAAGGGGGACAGAGGAACTATGGCTACACCTTC
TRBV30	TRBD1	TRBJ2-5	CASGGTGGWGETQYF	TGTGCCTCTGGTGGGACAGGGGGCTGGGGGGAGACCCAGTACTTC
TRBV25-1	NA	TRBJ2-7	CASSEWTDSYEQYF	TGTGCCAGCAGTGAATGGACAGATTCCTACGAGCAGTACTTC
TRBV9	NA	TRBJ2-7	CASSVAAGQTYEQYF	TGTGCCAGCAGCGTAGCCGCGGGACAGACCTACGAGCAGTACTTC
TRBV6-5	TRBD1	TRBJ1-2	CASRGQGLRGYTF	TGTGCCAGCCGGGGACAGGGGCTACGAGGCTACACCTTC
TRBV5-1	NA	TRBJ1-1	CASSSRVNTEAFF	TGCGCCAGCAGCTCCAGGGTCAACACTGAAGCTTTCTTT
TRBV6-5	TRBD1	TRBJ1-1	CASSLSPTGLTEAFF	TGTGCCAGCAGTCTGTCCCCGACAGGGCTCACTGAAGCTTTCTTT
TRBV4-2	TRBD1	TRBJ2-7	CASSQETRTGEAYEQYF	TGTGCCAGCAGCCAAGAAACGAGGACAGGGGAGGCCTACGAGCAGTACTTC
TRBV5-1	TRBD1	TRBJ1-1	CASSLEGGGENTEAFF	TGCGCCAGCAGCTTGGAAGGAGGGGGCGAGAACACTGAAGCTTTCTTT
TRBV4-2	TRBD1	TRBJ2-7	CASSQPGQGKAYEQYF	TGTGCCAGCAGCCAACCGGGACAGGGGAAGGCCTACGAGCAGTACTTC
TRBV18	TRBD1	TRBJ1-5	CASSGQVEGQPQHF	TGTGCCAGCTCGGGACAGGTAGAAGGTCAGCCCCAGCATTTT
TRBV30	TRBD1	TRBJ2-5	CAWSVFGTGGGTQYF	TGTGCCTGGAGTGTATTTGGGACAGGGGGAGGGACCCAGTACTTC
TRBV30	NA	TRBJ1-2	CASTGNREGYTF	TGTGCCAGTACCGGGAACCGGGAGGGCTACACCTTC
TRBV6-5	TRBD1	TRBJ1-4	CASSSDRGANEKLFF	TGTGCCAGCAGTTCCGACAGGGGTGCTAATGAAAAACTGTTTTTT
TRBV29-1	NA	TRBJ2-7	CSVVGRDKTAYEQYF	TGCAGCGTTGTAGGAAGGGACAAAACAGCCTACGAGCAGTACTTC
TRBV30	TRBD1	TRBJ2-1	CAASGQVAYNEQFF	TGTGCCGCCTCGGGACAGGTTGCCTACAATGAGCAGTTCTTC
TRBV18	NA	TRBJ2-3	CASSPGQGIDTQYF	TGTGCCAGCTCACCGGGTCAGGGGATCGATACGCAGTATTTT
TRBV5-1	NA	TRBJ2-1	CASSLDRHSSYNEQFF	TGCGCCAGCAGCTTGGATCGCCATAGCTCCTACAATGAGCAGTTCTTC
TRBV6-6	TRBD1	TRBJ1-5	CASSYSSRGHNQPQHF	TGTGCCAGCAGTTACTCGAGTAGGGGGCACAATCAGCCCCAGCATTTT
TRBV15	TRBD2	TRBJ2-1	CATSRSPVPSGLSNEQFF	TGTGCCACCAGCAGATCGCCGGTGCCTAGCGGGCTTTCCAATGAGCAGTTCTTC
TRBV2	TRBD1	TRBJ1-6	CASSADRGNSPLHF	TGTGCCAGCAGCGCGGACAGGGGTAATTCACCCCTCCACTTT